What follows are 29 T cell receptor beta chains derived from one specimen sequenced in a study of blood T cell repertoires in COVID-19. Profiled with immunoSEQ multiplex PCR; TCRdb holds only in-frame clones, not every one. The sample has about 350,000 clones; 80% to 90% are singletons. Sequenced material: peripheral blood. The receptors originated from a woman aged 50 to 60 with COVID-19, enrolled during active disease.

The chain recombines TRBV7-9 with TRBJ1-6; 9 positions agree with TRBD1. The CDR3 has 16 amino acids. Germline assignment: CDR1 SEHNR and CDR2 FQNEAQ (reference sequence). V shed 2 bases, J shed 7 bases, and the junction held 6 bases outside the gene matches. The CDR3 protein is CASSLTGGAKNSPLHF. The CDR3 DNA sequence: TGTGCCAGCAGCTTAACAGGGGGCGCGAAGAATTCACCCCTCCACTTT.

The chain carries TRBV7-9 and TRBJ1-1; tentative D call: TRBD1 (5 bases). CDR1 SEHNR and CDR2 FQNEAQ come from the germline V gene (reference sequence). Deletions cut 2 bases from V and 4 bases from J, with 11 bases between. This CDR3 spans 14 amino acids. CDR3 loop: CASSLRTGGTEAFF. The DNA of the CDR3 is TGTGCCAGCAGCTTAAGGACGGGGGGCACTGAAGCTTTCTTT.

The V call is TRBV30, the J call TRBJ1-2, with a possible D match to TRBD1 (6 bases). Trimming took 0 bases from V and 4 from J, leaving 9 bases between them. The CDR3 contains 13 residues. Per germline, CDR1 GTSNPN and CDR2 SVGIG (reference sequence). The DNA of the CDR3 is TGTGCCTGGAGTGTAGACAGGACCTATGGCTACACCTTC. Translating gives CAWSVDRTYGYTF. Using reference TRBV30 and TRBJ1-2 for the parts outside the CDR3, the full variable domain is SQTIHQWPATLVQPVGSPLSLECTVEGTSNPNLYWYRQAAGRGLQLLFYSVGIGQISSEVPQNLSASRPQDRQFILSSKKLLLSDSGFYLCAWSVDRTYGYTFGSGTRLTVV.

The chain has TRBV5-1 and TRBJ1-2; D unclear. V dropped 1 base and J dropped 7 bases, with 17 bases sitting between them. This CDR3 has 15 amino acids. Germline loops: CDR1 SGHRS, CDR2 YFSETQ. CDR3 nucleotides: TGCGCCAGCAGCTTGAATCCGCTACTAAACGGTGGCTACACCTTC. The encoded protein is CASSLNPLLNGGYTF.

J is TRBJ1-1 and V is TRBV24-1; 8 bases agree with TRBD1. J was trimmed by 8 bases and V by 7 bases; bases with no gene match: 2. CDR1 is KGHDR and CDR2 is SFDVKD in the germline V gene. CDR3 size: 11 residues. CDR3 nucleotides: TGTGCCACCAGAGACAGGGGAGAAGCTTTCTTT. It yields the protein CATRDRGEAFF.

The chain is built from TRBV30 and TRBJ2-1, with a weak D call TRBD2 (6 bases). The CDR3 length is 12 residues. Germline V gene data show CDR1 as GTSNPN and CDR2 as SVGIG (reference sequence). The ends were cut back, 1 base at V and 10 bases at J, with 11 bases in the middle. The CDR3 is CAWSGSGEEQFF. In DNA form, the CDR3 reads TGTGCCTGGAGTGGTAGCGGAGAGGAGCAGTTCTTC.

V and J are TRBV5-4 and TRBJ2-1; TRBD2 matches at 9 bases. Germline loops: CDR1 SGHNT, CDR2 YYREEE (reference sequence). With 2 bases clipped from V and 1 base from J, the junction kept 4 bases outside the gene matches. The CDR3 has 16 residues. The CDR3 loop reads CASSLELAGSYNEQFF. For the CDR3, the DNA is TGTGCCAGCAGCTTAGAGCTAGCGGGATCCTACAATGAGCAGTTCTTC.

This chain joins TRBV2 and TRBJ2-7, with a possible D match to TRBD2 (6 bases). This CDR3 region has 15 residues. Germline V gene sequence: CDR1 SNHLY, CDR2 FYNNEI. Trimming took off 1 base at V and 7 bases at J, with 17 bases between the two ends. Written as DNA, the CDR3 is TGTGCCAGCAGTGAAGGTCTTGCGGGAACCGGAGAGCAGTACTTC. Its protein product is CASSEGLAGTGEQYF.

The chain has TRBV9 and TRBJ2-3; 11 nucleotides match TRBD1. CDR3 length: 19 residues. V gave up 0 bases and J gave up 2 bases; unmatched junction bases: 11. CDR1 is SGDLS and CDR2 is YYNGEE in the germline V gene. The CDR3 loop reads CASSVVLGTGGLSTDTQYF. In nucleotides, the CDR3 is TGTGCCAGCAGCGTAGTACTTGGGACAGGGGGTTTATCCACAGATACGCAGTATTTT.

The chain is built from TRBV6-5 and TRBJ2-5, with unresolved D. CDR1 is MNHEY, CDR2 SVGAGI, per germline. The CDR3 is made up of 15 amino acids. The germline V and J ends were trimmed by 4 bases and 5 bases, with 17 bases remaining between them. Here the CDR3 DNA reads TGTGCCAGCAGTTCCTCTATAGCTCGCCCCGAGACCCAGTACTTC. It is translated as CASSSSIARPETQYF.

The V call is TRBV10-1, the J call TRBJ2-1; tentative D call: TRBD1 (5 bases). The length of the CDR3 is 14 residues. V was pared by 6 bases and J by 8 bases, with 17 bases between. CDR1 is WNHNN, CDR2 SYGVQD, per germline (reference sequence). The CDR3 sequence: CASSGNPGNDEQFF. CDR3 in DNA: TGCGCCAGCAGCGGAAACCCAGGGAACGATGAGCAGTTCTTC.

The chain is built from TRBV19 and TRBJ1-2, with a weak D call TRBD1 (6 bases). Germline CDR1 and CDR2: LNHDA and SQIVND (reference sequence). This CDR3 comprises 12 residues. V gave up 4 bases and J gave up 4 bases, with 7 bases separating them. CDR3 sequence (DNA): TGTGCCAGTAGTAGGGACACCTATGGCTACACCTTC. This translates into CASSRDTYGYTF.

The DNA for the CDR3 is TGTGCCAGCAGTGTGGGACAGGGCTTACCCAATCAGCCCCAGCATTTT. Residues: CASSVGQGLPNQPQHF. The V gene is TRBV6-1, the J gene TRBJ1-5; 9 bases are a match to TRBD1. Germline V gene lookup returns CDR1 MNHNS and CDR2 SASEGT. The CDR3 runs 16 residues. The J segment lost 3 bases and the V segment lost 4 bases, leaving 7 bases of the junction unmatched.

This clone was seen just once. The CDR3 loop is CASSLPGPAYGYTF. The CDR3 DNA reads TGTGCCAGCAGTCTGCCGGGTCCGGCCTATGGCTACACCTTC. The chain recombines TRBV5-4 with TRBJ1-2; no clear D. V lost 5 bases and J 4 bases, leaving 15 bases between the germline ends. Per germline, CDR1 SGHNT and CDR2 YYREEE (reference sequence). There are 14 residues in the CDR3.

The gene calls are TRBV6-2 or TRBV6-3 and TRBJ1-1; weak D call: TRBD1 (5 bases). Germline V gene data show CDR1 as MNHEY and CDR2 as SVGEGT. Trimming pared 2 bases from V and 4 bases from J, leaving 14 bases between. This CDR3 has 15 amino acids. The CDR3 DNA reads TGTGCCAGCAGTTACGGGACTCTTGGGGGCACTGAAGCTTTCTTT. Translating it yields CASSYGTLGGTEAFF.

The chain carries TRBV12-3 or TRBV12-4 and TRBJ1-2; no clear D. The CDR3 runs 13 residues. V dropped 2 bases and J dropped 5 bases, with 9 bases sitting between them. CDR3 bases: TGTGCCAGCAGTTTATGGGGAGTTTATGGCTACACCTTC. It specifies CASSLWGVYGYTF.

This clone occurred once. The chain combines TRBV6-6 with TRBJ2-6, with 10 bases identical to TRBD1. The length of the CDR3 is 17 residues. Germline V CDR1 and CDR2: MNHNY, SVGAGI (reference sequence). Unmatched junction bases numbered 4, after V lost 5 bases and J lost 0 bases. CDR3 nucleotide sequence: TGTGCCAGCAGTCTCGACAGGGGGCTCTCTGGGGCCAACGTCCTGACTTTC. As protein: CASSLDRGLSGANVLTF.

The V call is TRBV5-1, the J call TRBJ2-5; 11 bases are shared with TRBD2. V dropped 4 bases and J dropped 2; count of bases not matched to a gene: 4. This CDR3 has 15 amino acids. Germline V CDR1 and CDR2: SGHRS, YFSETQ. The chain's CDR3 is CASSRTSGLQETQYF. DNA of the CDR3: TGCGCCAGCAGCCGGACTAGCGGGCTACAAGAGACCCAGTACTTC. Combining the CDR3 with reference TRBV5-1 and TRBJ2-5 gives the whole variable domain KAGVTQTPRYLIKTRGQQVTLSCSPISGHRSVSWYQQTPGQGLQFLFEYFSETQRNKGNFPGRFSGRQFSNSRSEMNVSTLELGDSALYLCASSRTSGLQETQYFGPGTRLLVL.

This sequence joins TRBV18 and TRBJ2-3, with TRBD1 as a possible D gene (7 bases). V was trimmed by 0 bases and J by 2 bases, leaving 15 bases between them. From germline, CDR1 is KGHSH and CDR2 LQKENI. The CDR3 contains 17 residues. The CDR3 here is CASSPPKEGALTDTQYF. DNA for the CDR3: TGTGCCAGCTCACCACCTAAGGAGGGGGCTCTCACAGATACGCAGTATTTT. The whole variable domain, filled in from reference TRBV18 and TRBJ2-3, reads NAGVMQNPRHLVRRRGQEARLRCSPMKGHSHVYWYRQLPEEGLKFMVYLQKENIIDESGMPKERFSAEFPKEGPSILRIQQVVRGDSAAYFCASSPPKEGALTDTQYFGPGTRLTVL.

The gene calls are TRBV11-2 and TRBJ1-1, with D perhaps TRBD1 (6 bases). The CDR3 is 15 residues long. Germline V lookup: CDR1 SGHAT, CDR2 FQNNGV. Trimming took 1 base from V and 3 from J, leaving 12 bases between them. CDR3 amino acids: CASSLGYRADTEAFF. In DNA form, the CDR3 reads TGTGCCAGCAGCTTAGGTTACAGGGCGGACACTGAAGCTTTCTTT. Looking up the rest from reference TRBV11-2 and TRBJ1-1 gives the full variable domain: EAGVAQSPRYKIIEKRQSVAFWCNPISGHATLYWYQQILGQGPKLLIQFQNNGVVDDSQLPKDRFSAERLKGVDSTLKIQPAKLEDSAVYLCASSLGYRADTEAFFGQGTRLTVV.

The chain is built from TRBV19 and TRBJ2-1; possibly TRBD2 for D (6 bases). From germline, CDR1 is LNHDA and CDR2 SQIVND (reference sequence). This CDR3 comprises 18 residues. V dropped 3 bases and J dropped 7 bases, with 25 bases sitting between them. DNA of the CDR3: TGTGCCAGTAGTATCTTAGGATCTTACTCGGGAGCTGAAAATGAGCAGTTCTTC. Encoded protein: CASSILGSYSGAENEQFF. Drawing the rest from reference TRBV19 and TRBJ2-1, the complete variable domain is DGGITQSPKYLFRKEGQNVTLSCEQNLNHDAMYWYRQDPGQGLRLIYYSQIVNDFQKGDIAEGYSVSREKKESFPLTVTSAQKNPTAFYLCASSILGSYSGAENEQFFGPGTRLTVL.

The chain is built from TRBV6-5 and TRBJ1-5; D is undetermined. Germline CDR1 reads MNHEY; CDR2 reads SVGAGI. Trimming left V 4 bases short and J 8 bases short, with 12 bases between. CDR3 length: 13 amino acids. The CDR3: CASSSTDAKPQHF. The CDR3 DNA follows: TGTGCCAGCAGTTCTACAGACGCGAAGCCCCAGCATTTT.

This chain uses TRBV20-1 with TRBJ2-7; 7 nucleotides match TRBD2. The trim removed 5 bases at V and 4 bases at J, leaving 2 bases unmatched. CDR3 length: 11 amino acids. The V gene's germline CDR1 is DFQATT and CDR2 SNEGSKA (reference sequence). CDR3 protein: CSALGGYEQYF. CDR3 sequence (DNA): TGCAGTGCTCTGGGGGGGTACGAGCAGTACTTC.

This rearrangement joins TRBV7-7 to TRBJ2-7; tentative D call: TRBD2 (5 bases). The germline V gene has CDR1 SSHAT and CDR2 FNYEAQ (reference sequence). Trimming pared 5 bases from V and 3 bases from J, leaving 17 bases between. The length of the CDR3 is 15 residues. The CDR3 here is CASSEGRGSGYEQYF. Written as DNA, the CDR3 is TGTGCCAGCAGCGAAGGACGAGGGAGTGGCTACGAGCAGTACTTC.

This chain connects TRBV9 to TRBJ2-7; 13 nucleotides agree with TRBD2. CDR1 SGDLS and CDR2 YYNGEE come from the germline V gene. With V trimmed by 2 bases and J by 6 bases, 5 bases remained unmatched. This CDR3 is 15 amino acids long. The CDR3, as DNA: TGTGCCAGCAGCGTTGGACTAGCGGGAGATCGCGAGCAGTACTTC. Translation gives CASSVGLAGDREQYF.

The rearrangement uses TRBV3-1 (or the pseudogene TRBV3-2) and TRBJ2-1; 13 bases align to TRBD2. Germline V gene data show CDR1 as LGHDT and CDR2 as YNNKEL (reference sequence). The CDR3 is made up of 21 amino acids. V lost 4 bases to trimming and J lost 7 bases; unmatched junction nucleotides: 22. The CDR3, as DNA: TGTGCCAGCAGCCCCACCCCGGGACTAGCGGGATTTAGGATCGGGGGGAATGAGCAGTTCTTC. Its translation is CASSPTPGLAGFRIGGNEQFF.

The chain couples TRBV7-8 to TRBJ2-6; possibly TRBD1 for D (6 bases). CDR1 and CDR2 (germline): SGHVS, FQNEAQ. V was pared by 4 bases and J by 2 bases, with 9 bases between. The CDR3 covers 15 residues. The CDR3 spells CASSYTGTGANVLTF. The CDR3 DNA reads TGTGCCAGCAGCTACACAGGGACTGGGGCCAACGTCCTGACTTTC.

The rearrangement uses TRBV7-9 and TRBJ2-1, with D maybe TRBD1 (5 bases). V was trimmed by 2 bases and J by 8 bases, leaving 13 bases between them. Germline lookup yields CDR1 SEHNR and CDR2 FQNEAQ (reference sequence). CDR3 size: 14 residues. CDR3 coding DNA: TGTGCCAGCAGCTTATCCAGGGAAGAGGATGAGCAGTTCTTC. This encodes CASSLSREEDEQFF.

CDR3 sequence reads: CASSRRQGYYNEQFF. CDR3 sequence (DNA): TGTGCCAGCAGCCGGAGACAGGGTTACTACAATGAGCAGTTCTTC. This chain connects TRBV11-2 to TRBJ2-1; 7 positions match TRBD1. CDR1 and CDR2 (germline): SGHAT, FQNNGV. The CDR3 has 15 amino acids. The junction had 7 bases not matched to a gene; V was cut back by 5 bases and J by 3 bases.